This section outlines one T cell receptor (beta chain) sequence together with its context. The antigen remains unidentified. Attachment of unique molecular identifiers to individual cDNA molecules was performed. TCRdb re-called the 5' RACE reads through MiXCR, storing one row per CDR3 protein. Here the sample spans fewer than 90,000 distinct CDR3 sequences, more than 13% being singletons. V was clipped by 3 bases and J by 0 bases; unmatched bases: 13. Germline V gene data show CDR1 as MNHEY and CDR2 as SVGAGI. The CDR3 has 18 amino acids. This sample is drawn from a study of early T cells in non-severe SARS-CoV-2 infection. Study information: Bulk RNA from unsorted whole blood was sequenced; chains were unpaired.

Study conclusions and caveats: VDJdb-based annotation leaned toward anti-spike CD8 responses and missed private and CD4 specificities.

The chain couples TRBV6-5 to TRBJ2-5, with TRBD2 identical over 7 bases. The sequence came from an adult who was a healthcare worker with PCR-confirmed SARS-CoV-2 infection or an uninfected control (not recorded which). Sequencing was performed on whole blood. The CDR3 reads CASSYSIWGGPNQETQYF. CDR3 coding DNA: TGTGCCAGCAGTTATTCAATATGGGGAGGGCCTAACCAAGAGACCCAGTACTTC.